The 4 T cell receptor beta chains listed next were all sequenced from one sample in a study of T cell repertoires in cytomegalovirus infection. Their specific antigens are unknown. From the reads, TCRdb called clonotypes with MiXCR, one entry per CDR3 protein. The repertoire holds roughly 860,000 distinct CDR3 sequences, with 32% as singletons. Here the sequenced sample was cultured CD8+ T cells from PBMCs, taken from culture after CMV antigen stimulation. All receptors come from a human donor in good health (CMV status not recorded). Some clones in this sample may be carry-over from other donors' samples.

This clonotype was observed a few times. In DNA form, the CDR3 reads TGTGCCAGCAGCTTGGGGGGCCCGCGATGGCAGTTCTTC. Protein: CASSLGGPRWQFF. The V and J genes are TRBV5-6 and TRBJ2-1, with D possibly matching TRBD1 (5 bases). The CDR3 has 13 amino acids. From germline, CDR1 is SGHDT and CDR2 YYEEEE. V lost 0 bases to trimming and J lost 12 bases, with 13 bases between them.

In nucleotides, the CDR3 is TGTGCCAGCAGTACGACTAGCGGGGGAACTTATTACGAGCAGTACTTC. The encoded protein is CASSTTSGGTYYEQYF. The J gene is TRBJ2-7, the V gene TRBV27; 12 bases are shared with TRBD2. Germline values: CDR1 MNHEY, CDR2 SMNVEV (reference sequence). Germline trimming cut 5 bases from V and 4 bases from J; bases unmatched to any gene: 9. The CDR3 length is 16 residues.

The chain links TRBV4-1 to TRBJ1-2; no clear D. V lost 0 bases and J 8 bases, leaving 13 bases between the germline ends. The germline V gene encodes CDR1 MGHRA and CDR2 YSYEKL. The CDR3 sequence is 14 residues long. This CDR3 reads CASSQDSGYGGYTF. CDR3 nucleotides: TGCGCCAGCAGCCAAGACTCAGGTTATGGAGGCTACACCTTC.

The CDR3: CASSELGFNTEAFF. The CDR3 DNA reads as TGTGCCAGCAGTGAACTGGGTTTCAACACTGAAGCTTTCTTT. V and J are TRBV6-1 and TRBJ1-1; D unresolved. Germline V gives CDR1 MNHNS, CDR2 SASEGT. Deletions cut 2 bases from V and 2 bases from J, with 9 bases between. This CDR3 region has 14 residues.